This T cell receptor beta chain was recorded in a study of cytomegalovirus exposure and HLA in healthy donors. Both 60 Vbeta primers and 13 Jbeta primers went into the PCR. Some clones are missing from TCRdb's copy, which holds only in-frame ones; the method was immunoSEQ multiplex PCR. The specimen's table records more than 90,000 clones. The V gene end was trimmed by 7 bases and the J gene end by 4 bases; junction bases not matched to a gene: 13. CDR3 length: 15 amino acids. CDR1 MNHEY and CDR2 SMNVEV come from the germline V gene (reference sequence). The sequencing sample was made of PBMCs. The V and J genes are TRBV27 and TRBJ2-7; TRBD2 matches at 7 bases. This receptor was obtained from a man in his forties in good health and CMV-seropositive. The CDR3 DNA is TGTGCCAGCACATCCTTCGGCCCCGGGGGGTACGAGCAGTACTTC. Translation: CASTSFGPGGYEQYF.